This is a list of T cell receptor beta chains from one sample in a study of control samples from healthy donors and cancer patients. Repertoires were generated with immunoSEQ multiplex PCR, while TCRdb's copy carries only in-frame clones and drops some. The sample yields 120,000 to 150,000 clones, approximately 94% seen once. Sequencing was carried out using blood. The source is a man in his forties or fifties in good health. Both conserved end residues are trimmed from each CDR3. The D gene is left open where the match is weak. A clone size is listed for some rows: how often the clone was seen (once, few, many), or a class if it is expanded.

CDR3,D,V,size
AVRTGVNTEAF,TRBD1,TRBV6-5,once
ASSNSGGTDTQY,TRBD2,TRBV6-6,-
ASSSQGTEAF,-,TRBV5-6,once
ASSPPPGRFSEAF,-,TRBV11-2,-
ASASVTGPFYYEQY,-,TRBV12-5,-
AISSTSGHYGYT,-,TRBV10-3,-
ATRRFTIRGESEKLF,TRBD1,TRBV11-2,-
ASSFLIDRVEQY,TRBD1,TRBV6-6,-
ASSYDQGLDVYGYT,-,TRBV6-5,once
ASSPTSGRAHEQF,TRBD2,TRBV27,-
ASSRGTGGASGYT,TRBD1,TRBV6-5,once
ALSPRANTGELF,-,TRBV10-3,-
AISDRGETQY,-,TRBV10-3,-
SAQGATNEKLF,-,TRBV29-1,-
ASSRPGQLNEKLF,TRBD1,TRBV7-9,-
ATSDWTEETQY,-,TRBV24-1,-
ASSLPRNPNYGYT,-,TRBV5-6,-
ASSLYSGRLSDTQY,TRBD2,TRBV7-8,-
ASSFLQGASNEQF,TRBD1,TRBV5-1,-
ASSGQARDTQY,-,TRBV6-4,once
ASSQDDRGADTEAF,-,TRBV4-1,once
ASSFTGSGGEQY,-,TRBV28,-
ASSQVYDSAYEQY,-,TRBV4-3,-
ASARGVGYT,-,TRBV5-6,-
ASSSAAGNTEAF,-,TRBV7-8,-
ASSLLVGAEAF,-,TRBV7-3,-